This TCR beta chain was recorded in a study of healthy donors' naive CD4 and CD8 T cells. Study in general: Donors, half of them female, were 20-25, 40-50 or 60-70 years old. A new alpha primer set targeted every functional IMGT alpha variant.

Each TCR library used around 0.5 ug of total RNA and a linear amplification protocol. Original processing methods: From 5 healthy donors, 78,498 rearranged TCR alpha transcripts were sequenced. TCRdb called the reads again in MiXCR, with one record for every CDR3 protein. TCRdb's processing, not the study's, gives the V and J calls here. Among roughly 200,000 distinct CDR3 sequences, around 80% were seen once, and the ten largest hold approximately 2.5%. Sorting defined naive CD4+ as CD4+CD8-CD45RO-CD45RA+ and naive CD8+ as CD8+CD4-CD45RA+CD27bright. This CDR3 is built from 15 residues. CDR1 MNHEY and CDR2 SMNVEV come from the germline V gene (reference sequence). Trimming removed 5 bases at V and 4 bases at J, with 18 bases between.

Material: naive CD4+ and CD8+ T cells sorted from blood, pooled from several donors. The sequence derives from a pool of human donors in good health; the sample pools cells from several healthy donors. This chain links TRBV27 with TRBJ2-7; D gene uncertain. The CDR3 nucleotides are TGTGCCAGCAGTCGCTCGGCCTTGAGCCAGTACGAGCAGTACTTC. Translation: CASSRSALSQYEQYF.